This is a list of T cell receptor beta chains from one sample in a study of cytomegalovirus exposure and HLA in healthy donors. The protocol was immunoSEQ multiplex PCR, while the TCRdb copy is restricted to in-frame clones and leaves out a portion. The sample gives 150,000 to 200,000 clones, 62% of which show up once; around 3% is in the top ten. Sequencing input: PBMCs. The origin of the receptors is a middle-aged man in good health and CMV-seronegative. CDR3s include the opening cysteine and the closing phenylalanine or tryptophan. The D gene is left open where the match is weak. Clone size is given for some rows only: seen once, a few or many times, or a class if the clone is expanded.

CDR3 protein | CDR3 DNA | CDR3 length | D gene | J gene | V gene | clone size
CASSQGRGAGGYTF | TGTGCCAGCAGCCAAGGTCGGGGGGCCGGGGGCTACACCTTC | 14 | - | TRBJ1-2 | TRBV14 | few
CATSLFSGDTEAFF | TGCGCCACCTCCCTCTTTTCGGGAGACACTGAAGCTTTCTTT | 14 | - | TRBJ1-1 | TRBV5-1 | -
CASSSPPGAANTGELFF | TGTGCCAGCAGCTCACCCCCAGGGGCCGCGAACACCGGGGAGCTGTTTTTT | 17 | - | TRBJ2-2 | TRBV7-9 | -
CARDTVQENTEAFF | TGTGCCAGAGACACTGTACAGGAGAACACTGAAGCTTTCTTT | 14 | - | TRBJ1-1 | TRBV6-5 | -
CASSTTSQGPGQYF | TGTGCCAGCAGTACTACCTCTCAGGGTCCGGGGCAGTATTTT | 14 | - | TRBJ2-3 | TRBV28 | -
CASSLNPGGRNEKLFF | TGTGCCAGCAGCTTAAACCCCGGGGGGAGGAACGAAAAACTGTTTTTT | 16 | - | TRBJ1-4 | TRBV7-9 | -
CASSLGGTSYEQYF | TGTGCCAGCAGCTTAGGGGGCACATCCTACGAGCAGTACTTC | 14 | - | TRBJ2-7 | TRBV7-9 | few
CAWRAPSRDRTKDNEKLFF | TGTGCCTGGAGAGCCCCGTCCCGGGACAGGACGAAAGACAATGAAAAACTGTTTTTT | 19 | TRBD1 | TRBJ1-4 | TRBV30 | -
CASSRGTEAFF | TGTGCCAGCAGCAGGGGAACTGAAGCTTTCTTT | 11 | - | TRBJ1-1 | TRBV6-1 | few
CAWRGRGGVQYF | TGTGCCTGGAGGGGGCGGGGAGGGGTGCAGTACTTC | 12 | TRBD2 | TRBJ2-7 | TRBV30 | few
CAWNDGGWSSYNSPLHF | TGTGCCTGGAACGACGGGGGTTGGAGCTCCTATAATTCACCCCTCCACTTT | 17 | - | TRBJ1-6 | TRBV30 | -
CASRTGQAGLQETQYF | TGTGCCAGCAGGACTGGACAAGCGGGGTTGCAAGAGACCCAGTACTTC | 16 | TRBD2 | TRBJ2-5 | TRBV6-6 | -
CASSKGLAGVNSYNEQFF | TGTGCCAGTAGTAAAGGACTAGCGGGCGTCAACTCCTACAATGAGCAGTTCTTC | 18 | TRBD2 | TRBJ2-1 | TRBV19 | -
CASSEGQGAWETQYF | TGTGCCAGCAGTGAAGGACAGGGGGCTTGGGAGACCCAGTACTTC | 15 | TRBD1 | TRBJ2-5 | TRBV6-1 | few
CASSLGGSRTDTQYF | TGCGCCAGCAGCTTGGGTGGCAGCAGGACAGATACGCAGTATTTT | 15 | - | TRBJ2-3 | TRBV5-1 | -
CASSPPGLADSSYEQYF | TGTGCCAGCTCACCACCGGGACTAGCGGACAGCTCCTACGAGCAGTACTTC | 17 | TRBD2 | TRBJ2-7 | TRBV18 | -
CASSGLLQRGAYEQYF | TGTGCCAGCAGTGGCCTGTTACAGCGGGGGGCCTACGAGCAGTACTTC | 16 | TRBD2 | TRBJ2-7 | TRBV6-1 | few
CASSPRLAGVRETQYF | TGTGCCAGCAGCCCCCGACTAGCGGGAGTTCGAGAGACCCAGTACTTC | 16 | TRBD2 | TRBJ2-5 | TRBV9 | -